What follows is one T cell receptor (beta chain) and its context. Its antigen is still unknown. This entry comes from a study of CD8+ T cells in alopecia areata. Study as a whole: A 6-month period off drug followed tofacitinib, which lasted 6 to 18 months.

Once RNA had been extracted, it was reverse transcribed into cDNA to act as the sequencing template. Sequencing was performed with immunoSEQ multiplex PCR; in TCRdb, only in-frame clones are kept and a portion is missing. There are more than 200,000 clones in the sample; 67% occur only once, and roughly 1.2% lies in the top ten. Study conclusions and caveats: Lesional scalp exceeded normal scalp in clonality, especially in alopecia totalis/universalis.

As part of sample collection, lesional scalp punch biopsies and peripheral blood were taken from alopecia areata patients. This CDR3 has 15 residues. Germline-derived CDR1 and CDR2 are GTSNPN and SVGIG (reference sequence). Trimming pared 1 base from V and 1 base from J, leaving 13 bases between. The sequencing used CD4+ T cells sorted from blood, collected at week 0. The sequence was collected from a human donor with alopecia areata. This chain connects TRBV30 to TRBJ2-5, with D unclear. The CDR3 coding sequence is TGTGCCTGGAGTGCTGGGCTCCCTGTCCAAGAGACCCAGTACTTC. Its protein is CAWSAGLPVQETQYF. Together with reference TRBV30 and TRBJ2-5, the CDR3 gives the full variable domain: SQTIHQWPATLVQPVGSPLSLECTVEGTSNPNLYWYRQAAGRGLQLLFYSVGIGQISSEVPQNLSASRPQDRQFILSSKKLLLSDSGFYLCAWSAGLPVQETQYFGPGTRLLVL.